These 2 T cell receptor beta chains were sequenced from one sample in a study of T cell repertoires in cytomegalovirus infection. TCRdb redid the calling of the reads with MiXCR, one entry per CDR3 protein. The table records roughly 180,000 distinct CDR3 sequences, roughly a sixth of them present only once. Sequencing was carried out using CD8+ T cells from PBMCs. The receptors here all came from a human donor in good health (CMV status not recorded). Some clones in this sample may be carry-over from other donors' samples.

This chain uses TRBV29-1 with TRBJ2-1; tentatively, D is TRBD1 (6 bases). Trimming stripped 5 bases from V and 3 bases from J, with 14 bases between. Germline assignment: CDR1 SQVTM and CDR2 ANQGSEA. The CDR3 covers 14 residues. The DNA of the CDR3 is TGCAGCGTTACAGGGACGAGGGGCTACAATGAGCAGTTCTTC. This encodes CSVTGTRGYNEQFF.

In this sample, this clonotype turned up a few times. This chain connects TRBV12-3 or TRBV12-4 to TRBJ1-1; D not certain. Trimming pared 5 bases from V and 4 bases from J, leaving 8 bases between. The CDR3 consists of 12 residues. The CDR3 sequence: CASSVAATEAFF. In DNA, the CDR3 is TGTGCCAGCAGTGTCGCGGCCACTGAAGCTTTCTTT.